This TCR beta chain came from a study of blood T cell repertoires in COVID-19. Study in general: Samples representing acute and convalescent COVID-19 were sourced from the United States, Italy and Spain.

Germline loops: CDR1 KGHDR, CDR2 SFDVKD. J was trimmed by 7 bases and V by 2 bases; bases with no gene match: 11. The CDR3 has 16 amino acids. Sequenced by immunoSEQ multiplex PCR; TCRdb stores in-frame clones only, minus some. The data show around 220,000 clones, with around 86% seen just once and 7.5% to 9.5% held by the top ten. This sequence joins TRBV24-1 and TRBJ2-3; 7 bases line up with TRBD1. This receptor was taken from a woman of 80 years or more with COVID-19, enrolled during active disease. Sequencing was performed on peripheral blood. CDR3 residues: CATSDSTQGGRHTQYF. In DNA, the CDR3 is TGTGCCACCAGTGATTCAACCCAAGGGGGCCGCCATACGCAGTATTTT.